Reported below is one T cell receptor (beta chain). The antigen remains undetermined. Sequencing used immunoSEQ multiplex PCR; TCRdb keeps in-frame clones, though not all of them. The data hold some 100,000 clones, with 70% to 85% observed a single time. These data originate in a study of radiation and T cells in renal cell carcinoma. General study findings and limits: In blood, top tumor clones expanded by 2 weeks, shrinking by 4.

Time point meaning: baseline pretreatment blood. Stated treatment: 15 Gy SBRT to primary tumor, nephrectomy 4 weeks later. The sequence derives from a man aged 60 to 75 with renal cell carcinoma. The material was blood, obtained from a patient whose treatment included radiotherapy and nephrectomy.

CDR3 DNA sequence: TGTGCCAGCATTCTTCGATCGGGGCTAGCGGGGGGTACGCAGTATTTT. Its translation: CASILRSGLAGGTQYF. J is TRBJ2-3 and V is TRBV27; 11 nucleotides align to TRBD2. V lost 7 bases, J lost 8 bases, and 14 bases stayed unmatched. This CDR3 has 16 amino acids. Germline CDR1 and CDR2: MNHEY and SMNVEV (reference sequence).